The clone carrying this T cell receptor (beta chain) was detected many times. The antigen remains undetermined. As to time point: newly diagnosed GD, antithyroid drugs for less than 3 months. There was RNA extracted from PBMCs, and the TCR library was made from it. EDTA tubes received about 10 milliliters of collected peripheral blood. Construction of the TCR beta libraries employed iRepertoire HTBI primers in conjunction with Arm-PCR of CDR3 regions. Original processing methods: The study identified 60 to 65 TRBV and some 15 TRBJ segments across samples. TCRdb ran MiXCR on the multiplex PCR reads and lists one entry per CDR3 protein. The V and J calls follow TCRdb's processing rather than the paper's. Among roughly 420,000 distinct CDR3 sequences, 15% were seen once, and the ten largest hold about a fifth. The data stem from a study of regulatory T cells in long-lasting Graves disease. Study results and caveats: Whereas new patients shared roughly 910 public clonotypes, persistent patients shared more, at 2,741. Patients with persistent disease showed a bias toward TRBV28, TRBJ1-2 and TRBJ2-5.

The V segment lost 3 bases and the J segment 11 bases; nucleotides outside the gene matches: 16. This CDR3 comprises 16 residues. CDR1 is SGHTA, CDR2 FQGNSA, per germline. The source was peripheral blood mononuclear cells (PBMCs), collected at new diagnosis, from a patient treated with antithyroid drugs. This clonotype was obtained from a female donor with Graves disease. The chain uses TRBV7-2 and TRBJ2-3; the match to TRBD2 covers 8 bases. The CDR3 DNA follows: TGTGCCAGCAGCTTGGCACTAGCGGACCTCATGTGGGGGCAGTATTTT. This codes for CASSLALADLMWGQYF.